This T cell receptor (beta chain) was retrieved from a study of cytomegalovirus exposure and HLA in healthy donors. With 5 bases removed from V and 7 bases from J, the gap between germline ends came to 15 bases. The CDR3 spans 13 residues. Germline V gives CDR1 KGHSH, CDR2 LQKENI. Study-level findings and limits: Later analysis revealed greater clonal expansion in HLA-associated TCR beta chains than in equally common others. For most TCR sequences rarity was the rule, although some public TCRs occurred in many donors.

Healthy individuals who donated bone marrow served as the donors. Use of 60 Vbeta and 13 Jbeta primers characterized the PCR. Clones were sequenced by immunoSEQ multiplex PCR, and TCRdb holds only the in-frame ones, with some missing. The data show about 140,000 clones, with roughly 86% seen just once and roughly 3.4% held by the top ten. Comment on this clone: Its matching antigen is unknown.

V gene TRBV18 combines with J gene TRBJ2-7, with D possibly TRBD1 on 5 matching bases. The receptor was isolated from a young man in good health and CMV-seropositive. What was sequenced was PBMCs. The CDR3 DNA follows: TGTGCCAGCTCAAGTGGACACCCTGGGGAGCAGTACTTC. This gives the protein CASSSGHPGEQYF. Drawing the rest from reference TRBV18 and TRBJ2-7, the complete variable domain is NAGVMQNPRHLVRRRGQEARLRCSPMKGHSHVYWYRQLPEEGLKFMVYLQKENIIDESGMPKERFSAEFPKEGPSILRIQQVVRGDSAAYFCASSSGHPGEQYFGPGTRLTVT.